This TCR beta chain was recorded in a study of blood T cell repertoires in COVID-19. Across the study: Sites in the United States, Italy and Spain provided acute and convalescent COVID-19 samples. PBMCs, B-cell-depleted T cells, or T cells provided the cDNA or gDNA that made up the material.

The germline V and J ends were trimmed by 8 bases and 5 bases, with 12 bases remaining between them. The CDR3 covers 12 residues. Germline V CDR1 and CDR2: LNHDA, SQIVND (reference sequence). Enrollment of patients from Seattle took place during active infection, with longitudinal follow-up. Authors' analysis steps: By means of reference gene primer amplification, nucleated cell counts were estimated. Measured with immunoSEQ multiplex PCR; TCRdb has only the in-frame clones, and not every one. V, J and clone size are taken as reported in that table, and D and trimming were inferred from the DNA itself. This sample has under 65,000 clones, with about 81% found just once.

The sequence derives from a man aged 55 to 70 with COVID-19, enrolled during active disease. Sequenced input: peripheral blood. The chain couples TRBV19 to TRBJ1-1, with D possibly matching TRBD1 (5 bases). This CDR3 reads CASVAGRTEAFF. The CDR3 DNA is TGTGCCAGTGTGGCAGGGCGGACTGAAGCTTTCTTT. Variable domain in full (rest from reference TRBV19 and TRBJ1-1): DGGITQSPKYLFRKEGQNVTLSCEQNLNHDAMYWYRQDPGQGLRLIYYSQIVNDFQKGDIAEGYSVSREKKESFPLTVTSAQKNPTAFYLCASVAGRTEAFFGQGTRLTVV.